This TCR beta chain was observed in a study of control samples from healthy donors and cancer patients. Clones were read by immunoSEQ multiplex PCR, and TCRdb kept only the in-frame ones, dropping some. The sample holds 100,000 or so clones, 92% seen once. Germline-derived CDR1 and CDR2 are SGHDT and YYEEEE. The CDR3 sequence is 16 residues long. V lost 2 bases, J lost 5 bases, and 19 bases lay in between. The chain combines TRBV5-6 with TRBJ1-1, with D possibly being TRBD1 (5 bases). The sequencing input was blood. The TCR sequence derives from a woman aged 18 to 35 in good health. The CDR3 protein is CASSLSQGLSRTEAFF. Here the CDR3 DNA reads TGTGCCAGCAGCTTATCGCAGGGCCTATCGAGGACTGAAGCTTTCTTT.